A selection of T cell receptor beta chains follows, all from one sample in a study of post-analysis software for immune sequencing data. One entry per CDR3 protein, called by TCRdb with MiXCR from the PCR reads. Among hundreds of thousands of distinct CDR3 sequences listed, around 50% were seen once. Sequencing was done on a sample of blood. These receptors were obtained from a girl between 5 and 17 years old with multiple sclerosis. CDR3s include the opening cysteine and the closing phenylalanine or tryptophan. Each record gives: CDR3 length, V gene, J gene, CDR3 protein.

>19|TRBV9|TRBJ2-1
CASSAGGLADAMGVGEQFF
>15|TRBV20-1|TRBJ2-5
CSAQNGVGQGKEQYF
>14|TRBV11-1|TRBJ2-7
CASSLRGEAYEQYF
>13|TRBV14|TRBJ1-2
CASSQDKPDGYTF
>16|TRBV2|TRBJ2-1
CASTQMLAGAYNEQFF
>14|TRBV20-1|TRBJ2-7
CSARGMRVSYEQYF
>16|TRBV14|TRBJ2-1
CASSMRGIRSYNEQFF
>18|TRBV5-1|TRBJ2-7
CASSLALSEDRDSYEQYF
>17|TRBV12-3/TRBV12-4|TRBJ2-4
CASSFHGLALAKNIQYF
>14|TRBV20-1|TRBJ2-5
CSARDMEGRETQYF
>15|TRBV7-7|TRBJ2-3
CASSLIPSGTDTQYF
>17|TRBV4-1|TRBJ2-1
CASSQGKGGPLGNEQFF
>16|TRBV5-1|TRBJ2-3
CASSLEGGRSPLTQYF
>12|TRBV18|TRBJ2-4
CASSRPGGEQYF
>14|TRBV12-3/TRBV12-4|TRBJ1-5
CASSANRSNQPQHF